Presented here are 24 T cell receptor beta chains from one specimen sequenced in a study of T cell repertoires in cytomegalovirus infection. TCRdb used MiXCR to reprocess the reads, holding one entry per CDR3 protein. The sample yields fewer than 550,000 distinct CDR3 sequences, about 30% seen once. Source material: PBMCs. All receptors derive from a human donor in good health (CMV status not recorded). Some clones in this sample may be carry-over from other donors' samples.

This clonotype was observed many times. The chain joins TRBV11-2 to TRBJ2-1; weak D call: TRBD1 (6 bases). Germline CDR1 reads SGHAT; CDR2 reads FQNNGV. V was shortened by 1 base and J by 6 bases, with 10 bases between the two germline ends. The CDR3 is made up of 14 amino acids. CDR3 residues: CASSLGQAANEQFF. The CDR3 nucleotides read TGTGCCAGCAGCTTAGGACAGGCCGCCAATGAGCAGTTCTTC.

The chain joins TRBV7-9 to TRBJ2-1; 8 bases are shared with TRBD1. Per germline, CDR1 SEHNR and CDR2 FQNEAQ (reference sequence). V gave up 7 bases and J gave up 3 bases; unmatched junction bases: 8. The CDR3 is 15 residues long. The chain's CDR3 is CASTEGQGGYNEQFF. For the CDR3, the DNA is TGTGCCAGCACCGAAGGACAGGGTGGCTACAATGAGCAGTTCTTC. The full variable domain, with the rest looked up from reference TRBV7-9 and TRBJ2-1, is DTGVSQNPRHKITKRGQNVTFRCDPISEHNRLYWYRQTLGQGPEFLTYFQNEAQLEKSRLLSDRFSAERPKGSFSTLEIQRTEQGDSAMYLCASTEGQGGYNEQFFGPGTRLTVL.

The CDR3 sequence is CASSQDLMDVGNTIYF. The CDR3 DNA sequence: TGCGCCAGCAGCCAAGATCTCATGGACGTTGGAAACACCATATATTTT. The chain recombines TRBV4-3 with TRBJ1-3; D not certain. V was clipped by 0 bases and J by 3 bases, with 12 bases between them. There are 16 residues in the CDR3. Germline lookup yields CDR1 LGHNA and CDR2 YSLEER.

The chain carries TRBV19 and TRBJ2-2, with 10 bases identical to TRBD2. Germline CDR1 and CDR2: LNHDA and SQIVND (reference sequence). The junction had 9 bases not matched to a gene; V was cut back by 7 bases and J by 7 bases. CDR3 size: 15 residues. DNA for the CDR3: TGTGCCAGTAACGGAGCGGGAGGGCCAGACGGGGAGCTGTTTTTT. This sequence encodes CASNGAGGPDGELFF.

The table lists this clonotype with a few counts. The chain uses TRBV28 and TRBJ1-5, with D perhaps matching TRBD1 (5 bases). Germline values: CDR1 MDHEN, CDR2 SYDVKM. The CDR3 spans 15 residues. V was shortened by 6 bases and J by 3 bases, with 15 bases between the two germline ends. CDR3 amino acids: CASSWGGGLNQPQHF. As DNA, the CDR3 is TGTGCCAGCAGCTGGGGTGGGGGACTCAATCAGCCCCAGCATTTT.

The chain employs TRBV28 and TRBJ1-1; D is uncertain. V lost 5 bases, J lost 7 bases, and 14 bases lay in between. Germline V lookup: CDR1 MDHEN, CDR2 SYDVKM. The CDR3 is 13 amino acids. CDR3 in amino acids: CASSPGELREAFF. For the CDR3, the DNA is TGTGCCAGCAGTCCCGGAGAACTGCGTGAAGCTTTCTTT.

V usage is TRBV7-6 and J usage is TRBJ1-5; D might be TRBD1 (5 bases). CDR3 length: 17 residues. In germline, CDR1 is SGHVS, CDR2 FNYEAQ. With 1 base removed from V and 0 bases from J, the gap between germline ends came to 13 bases. The CDR3 loop reads CASSLDSLGGSNQPQHF. The CDR3, as DNA: TGTGCCAGCAGCTTAGACAGCCTCGGGGGTAGCAATCAGCCCCAGCATTTT.

The CDR3 DNA follows: TGTGCCAGCAGCCCACAGGGATTTGCGGGAGGGAGCTCCTACAATGAGCAGTTCTTC. This sequence encodes CASSPQGFAGGSSYNEQFF. The chain uses TRBV13 and TRBJ2-1; 9 nucleotides agree with TRBD2. This CDR3 is 19 amino acids long. V shed 5 bases and J 0 bases; nucleotides not matched to a gene: 14. Germline-derived CDR1 and CDR2 are PRHDT and FYEKMQ (reference sequence).

This clonotype was observed at least ten times. This chain uses TRBV7-2 with TRBJ1-2; D ambiguous. Germline assignment: CDR1 SGHTA and CDR2 FQGNSA. The CDR3 is 12 residues long. The V and J ends lost 7 bases and 4 bases respectively, with 10 bases between them. The CDR3, as DNA: TGTGCCAGCACCCCCACTGGCTATGGCTACACCTTC. Translation: CASTPTGYGYTF. The whole variable domain, filled in from reference TRBV7-2 and TRBJ1-2, reads GAGVSQSPSNKVTEKGKDVELRCDPISGHTALYWYRQSLGQGLEFLIYFQGNSAPDKSGLPSDRFSAERTGGSVSTLTIQRTQQEDSAVYLCASTPTGYGYTFGSGTRLTVV.

The chain carries TRBV28 and TRBJ1-2, with 11 bases lining up with TRBD1. The CDR3 is made up of 17 amino acids. V gave up 2 bases and J gave up 2 bases; unmatched junction bases: 7. Germline V gene data show CDR1 as MDHEN and CDR2 as SYDVKM. CDR3 DNA: TGTGCCAGCAGTTTACCCATGGGACAGGGGGAAAACTATGGCTACACCTTC. It encodes CASSLPMGQGENYGYTF.

The gene calls are TRBV28 and TRBJ1-5; tentative D call: TRBD1 (5 bases). Trimming took off 6 bases at V and 7 bases at J, with 22 bases between the two ends. The length of the CDR3 is 16 residues. Germline CDR1 and CDR2: MDHEN and SYDVKM. CDR3 bases: TGTGCCAGCAGGACTACCGAGCAGGGTGGCTGGCAGCCCCAGCATTTT. Translated: CASRTTEQGGWQPQHF.

Only one count was recorded for this clonotype. The CDR3 spells CASLRIAGVEETQYF. CDR3 nucleotides: TGCGCCAGCCTCCGTATAGCGGGAGTAGAAGAGACCCAGTACTTC. The chain carries TRBV5-1 and TRBJ2-5; 9 nucleotides match TRBD2. This CDR3 is 15 amino acids long. J lost 3 bases, V lost 7 bases, and 10 bases had no gene match. Germline CDR1 reads SGHRS; CDR2 reads YFSETQ.

V gene TRBV27 combines with J gene TRBJ1-1; D possibly corresponds to TRBD1 (6 bases). The CDR3 covers 15 residues. Germline lookup yields CDR1 MNHEY and CDR2 SMNVEV (reference sequence). The V end was cut by 3 bases, the J end by 1 base, with 12 bases between. CDR3 protein: CASSFLGGPNTEAFF. CDR3 in DNA: TGTGCCAGCAGTTTCCTCGGGGGGCCGAACACTGAAGCTTTCTTT.

V is TRBV29-1 and J is TRBJ1-2; possibly TRBD1 for D (5 bases). Per germline, CDR1 SQVTM and CDR2 ANQGSEA. The CDR3 totals 14 residues. V was pared by 6 bases and J by 4 bases, with 18 bases between. CDR3 in DNA: TGCAGCGTAGACCCCCCGGAGGGACCCTATGGCTACACCTTC. Its protein is CSVDPPEGPYGYTF. The full variable domain, in which reference TRBV29-1 and TRBJ1-2 provide the parts outside the CDR3, is SAVISQKPSRDICQRGTSLTIQCQVDSQVTMMFWYRQQPGQSLTLIATANQGSEATYESGFVIDKFPISRPNLTFSTLTVSNMSPEDSSIYLCSVDPPEGPYGYTFGSGTRLTVV.

In this sample, this clonotype turned up a few times. The chain recombines TRBV6-1 with TRBJ2-1; D is unclear. This CDR3 is 9 amino acids long. V lost 10 bases and J 8 bases, leaving 6 bases between the germline ends. The germline V gene has CDR1 MNHNS and CDR2 SASEGT. As DNA, the CDR3 is TGTGCCAACCCTTATGAGCAGTTCTTC. It yields the protein CANPYEQFF.

The sample holds a few counts of this clonotype. V is TRBV6-1 and J is TRBJ1-2; D is perhaps TRBD1 (5 bases). This CDR3 contains 15 residues. Trimming took off 7 bases at V and 4 bases at J, with 19 bases between the two ends. Germline CDR1 and CDR2: MNHNS and SASEGT. DNA for the CDR3: TGTGCCAGCACCCCAGGTCTCGCAGGGAGCTATGGCTACACCTTC. Encoded protein: CASTPGLAGSYGYTF.

The chain recombines TRBV7-9 with TRBJ2-5; 8 positions agree with TRBD1. CDR3 length equals 16 residues. Looked up from germline, CDR1 is SEHNR and CDR2 is FQNEAQ (reference sequence). J gave up 5 bases and V 4 bases, and 12 bases lay outside the gene matches. In DNA form, the CDR3 reads TGTGCCAGCAGCTCGACCCCGCAGGGGGCAAGGGAGACCCAGTACTTC. As protein: CASSSTPQGARETQYF.

This clonotype was observed at least ten times. This sequence joins TRBV6-2 or TRBV6-3 and TRBJ2-1; 8 bases fit TRBD2. Trimming at V came to 6 bases and at J to 6 bases, leaving 28 bases not matched to a gene. The CDR3 is made up of 21 amino acids. The germline gives CDR1 MNHEY, CDR2 SVGEGT. CDR3 residues: CASSSPLRQSESGSSPNEQFF. The CDR3 region has the DNA TGTGCCAGCAGCTCTCCCCTCAGACAGTCTGAGAGCGGGAGTTCCCCCAATGAGCAGTTCTTC.

This clonotype was seen only a few times. The CDR3 DNA is TGTGCCAGCAGTTTGGGACAACCCCAAGAGACCCAGTACTTC. Its protein is CASSLGQPQETQYF. This rearrangement joins TRBV12-3 or TRBV12-4 to TRBJ2-5; tentative D call: TRBD1 (6 bases). This CDR3 is 14 amino acids long. V lost 3 bases, J lost 1 base, and 9 bases lay in between.

This chain connects TRBV7-2 to TRBJ2-1; 7 bases map to TRBD2. V lost 5 bases, J lost 4 bases, and 11 bases stayed unmatched. The germline V gene encodes CDR1 SGHTA and CDR2 FQGNSA. This CDR3 region has 16 residues. Here the CDR3 DNA reads TGTGCCAGCAGCCCCTGGGCTAGCGGAGCTTACAATGAGCAGTTCTTC. Translating gives CASSPWASGAYNEQFF.

The chain has TRBV4-3 and TRBJ2-1; TRBD2 is a possible D gene (6 bases). V shed 1 base and J shed 11 bases, with 15 bases lying between them. The CDR3 has 14 residues. From germline, CDR1 is LGHNA and CDR2 YSLEER. The CDR3 region has the DNA TGCGCCAGCAGCCAAGGCGGGTGGCGGGAAAAGCAGTTCTTC. It yields the protein CASSQGGWREKQFF.

J is TRBJ2-1 and V is TRBV7-8, with TRBD2 matching 7 bases. Losses at the gene ends were 4 bases for V and 0 bases for J; bases not matched to a gene: 9. CDR3 length: 17 residues. CDR1 and CDR2 (germline): SGHVS, FQNEAQ. The CDR3 here is CASSSRLAKSSYNEQFF. The CDR3 DNA is TGTGCCAGCAGCTCCCGACTAGCAAAGAGCTCCTACAATGAGCAGTTCTTC.

The chain employs TRBV6-2 or TRBV6-3 and TRBJ2-5; 8 nucleotides agree with TRBD2. CDR1 and CDR2 from the germline V gene are MNHEY and SVGEGT. The CDR3 totals 17 residues. The trim removed 6 bases at V and 5 bases at J, leaving 17 bases unmatched. CDR3 sequence: CASRHQIQAGVTETQYF. For the CDR3, the DNA is TGTGCCAGCAGACACCAAATTCAAGCGGGAGTTACGGAGACCCAGTACTTC.

The chain carries TRBV11-2 and TRBJ2-3; 10 nucleotides agree with TRBD2. The CDR3 sequence is 16 residues long. J lost 4 bases, V lost 6 bases, and 10 bases had no gene match. Germline V gene data show CDR1 as SGHAT and CDR2 as FQNNGV. CDR3 coding DNA: TGTGCCAGCAGTCACAAAGCGGGAGGGCGGGCAGATACGCAGTATTTT. Amino acid sequence: CASSHKAGGRADTQYF.